The clone carrying this TCR beta chain has just one count. The antigen is not known. The V gene's germline CDR1 is MDHEN and CDR2 SYDVKM. CDR3 length: 14 amino acids. Trimming took 6 bases from V and 1 from J, leaving 10 bases between them. The entry originates in a study of OX40 agonist ivuxolimab in advanced cancers. Here immunoSEQ multiplex PCR was the method, and the copy in TCRdb shows in-frame clones only, minus some. The table lists some 60,000 clones, around 81% of them singletons, with approximately 4.5% in the top ten. Any history of autoimmune disease or systemic immunosuppression disqualified patients. Findings of the study overall: Undetermined was the antigen specificity of the expanded peripheral T cells.

The sequencing here drew on CD4+ or CD8+ T cells sorted from blood, taken in a trial of the OX40 agonist ivuxolimab. The receptor's source is an adult with an advanced solid tumor such as melanoma, head and neck, liver or kidney cancer. The J gene is TRBJ2-1, the V gene TRBV28, with a weak D call TRBD1 (6 bases). CDR3: CASSVQGSYNEQFF. CDR3 sequence (DNA): TGTGCCAGCAGCGTACAGGGATCCTACAATGAGCAGTTCTTC.